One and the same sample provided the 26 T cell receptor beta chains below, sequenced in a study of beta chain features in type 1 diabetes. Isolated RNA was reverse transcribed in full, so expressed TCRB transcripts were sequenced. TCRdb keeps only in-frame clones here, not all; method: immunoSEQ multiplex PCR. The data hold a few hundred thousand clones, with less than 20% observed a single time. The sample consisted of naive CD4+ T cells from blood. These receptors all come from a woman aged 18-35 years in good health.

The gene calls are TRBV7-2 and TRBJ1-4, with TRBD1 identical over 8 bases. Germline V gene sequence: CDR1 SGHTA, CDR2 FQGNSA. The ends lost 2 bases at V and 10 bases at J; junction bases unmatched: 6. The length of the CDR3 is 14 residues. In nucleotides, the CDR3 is TGTGCCAGCAGCTTACAGGGGGCCAACGGAAAACTGTTTTTT. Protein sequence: CASSLQGANGKLFF.

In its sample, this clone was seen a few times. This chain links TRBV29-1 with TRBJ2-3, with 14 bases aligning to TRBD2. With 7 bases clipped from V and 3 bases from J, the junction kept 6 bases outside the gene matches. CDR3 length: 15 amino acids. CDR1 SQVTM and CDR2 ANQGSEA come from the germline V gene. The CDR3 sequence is CSGRTSGGRTDTQYF. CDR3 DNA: TGCAGCGGCCGGACTAGCGGGGGGAGGACAGATACGCAGTATTTT.

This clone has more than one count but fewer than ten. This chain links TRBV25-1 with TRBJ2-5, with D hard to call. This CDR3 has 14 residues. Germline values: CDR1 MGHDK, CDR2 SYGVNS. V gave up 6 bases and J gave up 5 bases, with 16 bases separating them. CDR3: CASSPEPGDETQYF. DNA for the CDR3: TGTGCCAGCAGCCCTGAACCCGGAGACGAGACCCAGTACTTC.

CDR3 DNA sequence: TGTGCCAGCAAGCGGGGGGGCGGAGAGACCCAGTACTTC. Translating gives CASKRGGGETQYF. The chain links TRBV4-2 to TRBJ2-5; 10 bases map to TRBD2. CDR3 length equals 13 residues. Germline-derived CDR1 and CDR2 are LGHNA and YNFKEQ. V lost 7 bases and J lost 4; bases outside the gene matches: 3.

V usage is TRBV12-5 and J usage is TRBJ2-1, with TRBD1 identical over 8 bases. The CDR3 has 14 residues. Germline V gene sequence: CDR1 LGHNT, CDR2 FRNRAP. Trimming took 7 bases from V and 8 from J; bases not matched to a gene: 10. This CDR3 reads CASVISGTGDEQFF. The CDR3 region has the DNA TGTGCTAGTGTCATCTCCGGGACAGGTGATGAGCAGTTCTTC.

The CDR3 coding sequence is TGTGCCAGCAGCCTGACAGGGTCAGATGGCTACACCTTC. Translated: CASSLTGSDGYTF. The J gene is TRBJ1-2, the V gene TRBV2; 7 nucleotides agree with TRBD1. V lost 6 bases and J lost 6; bases outside the gene matches: 7. CDR3 length: 13 amino acids. Germline CDR1 and CDR2: SNHLY and FYNNEI.

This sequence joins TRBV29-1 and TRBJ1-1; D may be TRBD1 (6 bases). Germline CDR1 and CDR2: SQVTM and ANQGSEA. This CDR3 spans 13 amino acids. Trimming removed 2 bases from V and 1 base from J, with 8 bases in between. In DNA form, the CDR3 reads TGCAGCGTTGAACTACAGGGGAACACTGAAGCTTTCTTT. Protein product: CSVELQGNTEAFF. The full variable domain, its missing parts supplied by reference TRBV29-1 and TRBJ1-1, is SAVISQKPSRDICQRGTSLTIQCQVDSQVTMMFWYRQQPGQSLTLIATANQGSEATYESGFVIDKFPISRPNLTFSTLTVSNMSPEDSSIYLCSVELQGNTEAFFGQGTRLTVV.

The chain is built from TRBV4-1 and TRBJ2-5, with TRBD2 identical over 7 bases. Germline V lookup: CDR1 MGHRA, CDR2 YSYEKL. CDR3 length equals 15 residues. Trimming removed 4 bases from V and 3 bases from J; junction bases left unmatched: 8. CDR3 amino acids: CASSPLRDYKETQYF. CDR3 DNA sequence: TGCGCCAGCAGCCCTCTCCGGGACTATAAAGAGACCCAGTACTTC.

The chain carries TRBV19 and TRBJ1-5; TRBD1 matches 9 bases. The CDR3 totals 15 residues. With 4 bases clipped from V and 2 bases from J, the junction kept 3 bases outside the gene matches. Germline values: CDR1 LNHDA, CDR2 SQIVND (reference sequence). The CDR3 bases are TGTGCCAGTAGTAAGGGACAGGGCGGCAATCAGCCCCAGCATTTT. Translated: CASSKGQGGNQPQHF.

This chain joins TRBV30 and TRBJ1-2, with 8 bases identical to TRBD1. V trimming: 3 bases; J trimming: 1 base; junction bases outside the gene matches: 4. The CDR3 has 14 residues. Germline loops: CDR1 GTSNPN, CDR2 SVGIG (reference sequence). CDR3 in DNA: TGTGCCTGGAGCGGACAGGGAAGTAACTATGGCTACACCTTC. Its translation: CAWSGQGSNYGYTF.

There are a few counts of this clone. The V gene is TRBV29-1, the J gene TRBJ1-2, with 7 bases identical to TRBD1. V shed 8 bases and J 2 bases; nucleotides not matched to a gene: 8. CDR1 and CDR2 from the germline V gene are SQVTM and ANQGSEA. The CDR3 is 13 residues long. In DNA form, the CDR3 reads TGCAGCTCATTAACAGGGGCAAACTATGGCTACACCTTC. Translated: CSSLTGANYGYTF.

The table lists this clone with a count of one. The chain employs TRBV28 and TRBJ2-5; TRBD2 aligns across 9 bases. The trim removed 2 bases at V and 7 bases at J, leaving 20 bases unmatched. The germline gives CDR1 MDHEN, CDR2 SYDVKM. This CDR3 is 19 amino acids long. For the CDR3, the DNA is TGTGCCAGCAGTTTAAGGAGGGCTAGCGGGAATGAGAGACGGGGGACCCAGTACTTC. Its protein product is CASSLRRASGNERRGTQYF.

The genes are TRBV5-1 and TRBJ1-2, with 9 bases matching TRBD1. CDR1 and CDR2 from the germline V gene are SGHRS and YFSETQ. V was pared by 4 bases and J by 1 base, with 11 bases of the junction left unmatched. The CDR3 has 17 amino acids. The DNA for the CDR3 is TGCGCCAGCAGCGGGACAGAGGGACAGGGTGATAACTATGGCTACACCTTC. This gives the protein CASSGTEGQGDNYGYTF.

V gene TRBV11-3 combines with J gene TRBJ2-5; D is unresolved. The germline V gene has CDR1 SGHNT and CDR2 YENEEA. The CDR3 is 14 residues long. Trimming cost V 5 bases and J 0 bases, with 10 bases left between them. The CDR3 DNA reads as TGTGCCAGCAGCGAAGGAGCGTACCAAGAGACCCAGTACTTC. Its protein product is CASSEGAYQETQYF.

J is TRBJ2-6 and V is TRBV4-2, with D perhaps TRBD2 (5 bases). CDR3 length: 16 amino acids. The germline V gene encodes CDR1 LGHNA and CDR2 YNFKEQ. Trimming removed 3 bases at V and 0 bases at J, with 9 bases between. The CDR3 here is CASSHFGISGANVLTF. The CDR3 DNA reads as TGTGCCAGCAGCCACTTCGGGATCTCTGGGGCCAACGTCCTGACTTTC.

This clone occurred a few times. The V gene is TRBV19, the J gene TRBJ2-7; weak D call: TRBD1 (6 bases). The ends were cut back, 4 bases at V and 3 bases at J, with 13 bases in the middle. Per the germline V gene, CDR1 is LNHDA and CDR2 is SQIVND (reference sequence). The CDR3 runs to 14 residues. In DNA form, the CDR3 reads TGTGCCAGTAGTACATCGACAGGAAGCTACGAGCAGTACTTC. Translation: CASSTSTGSYEQYF.

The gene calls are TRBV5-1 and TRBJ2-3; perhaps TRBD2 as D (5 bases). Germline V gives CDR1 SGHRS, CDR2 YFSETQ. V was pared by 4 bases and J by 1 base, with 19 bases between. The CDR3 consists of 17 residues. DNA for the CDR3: TGCGCCAGCAGCATTAACGGACTCGCCGACGGCACAGATACGCAGTATTTT. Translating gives CASSINGLADGTDTQYF.

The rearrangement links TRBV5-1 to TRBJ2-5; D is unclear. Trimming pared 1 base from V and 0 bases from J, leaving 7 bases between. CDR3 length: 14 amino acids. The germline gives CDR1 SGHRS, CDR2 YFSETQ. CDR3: CASSLLDYQETQYF. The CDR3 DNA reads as TGCGCCAGCAGCTTGCTCGACTACCAAGAGACCCAGTACTTC.

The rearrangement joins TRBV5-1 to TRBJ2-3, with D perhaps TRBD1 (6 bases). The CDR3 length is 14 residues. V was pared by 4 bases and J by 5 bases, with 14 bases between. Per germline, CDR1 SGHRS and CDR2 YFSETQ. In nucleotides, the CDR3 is TGCGCCAGCAGCCTAGGGGGACCTCAAGATACGCAGTATTTT. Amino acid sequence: CASSLGGPQDTQYF.

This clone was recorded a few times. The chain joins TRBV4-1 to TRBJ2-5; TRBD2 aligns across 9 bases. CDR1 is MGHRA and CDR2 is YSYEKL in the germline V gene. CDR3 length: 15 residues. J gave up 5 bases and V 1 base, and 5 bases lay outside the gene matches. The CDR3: CASSQVASGMETQYF. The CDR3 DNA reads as TGCGCCAGCAGCCAAGTCGCTAGCGGGATGGAGACCCAGTACTTC.

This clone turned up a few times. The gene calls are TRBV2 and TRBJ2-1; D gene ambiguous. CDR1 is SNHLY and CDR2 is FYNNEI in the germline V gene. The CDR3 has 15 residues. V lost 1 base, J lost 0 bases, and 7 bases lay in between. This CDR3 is CASSEERISYNEQFF. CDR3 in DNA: TGTGCCAGCAGTGAAGAGCGAATCTCCTACAATGAGCAGTTCTTC.

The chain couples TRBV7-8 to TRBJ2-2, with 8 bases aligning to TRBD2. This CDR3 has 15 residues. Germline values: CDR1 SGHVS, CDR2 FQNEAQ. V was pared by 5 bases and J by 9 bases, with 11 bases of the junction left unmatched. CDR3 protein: CASSRRGGNRRELFF. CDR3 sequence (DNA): TGTGCCAGCAGCCGTCGGGGGGGAAATCGCAGGGAGCTGTTTTTT.

Here the CDR3 DNA reads TGTGCCAGCGGGGCACAGGGGGTAGGTATCGAGCAGTACTTC. Its translation is CASGAQGVGIEQYF. This chain connects TRBV2 to TRBJ2-7; 8 nucleotides match TRBD1. V shed 8 bases, J shed 6 bases, and the junction held 12 bases outside the gene matches. This CDR3 contains 14 residues. Germline-derived CDR1 and CDR2 are SNHLY and FYNNEI. The full variable domain, with the rest looked up from reference TRBV2 and TRBJ2-7, is EPEVTQTPSHQVTQMGQEVILRCVPISNHLYFYWYRQILGQKVEFLVSFYNNEISEKSEIFDDQFSVERPDGSNFTLKIRSTKLEDSAMYFCASGAQGVGIEQYFGPGTRLTVT.

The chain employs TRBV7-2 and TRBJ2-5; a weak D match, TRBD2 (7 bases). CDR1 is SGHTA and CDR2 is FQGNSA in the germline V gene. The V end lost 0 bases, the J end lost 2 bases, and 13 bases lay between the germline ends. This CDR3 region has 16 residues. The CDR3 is CASSLAKGGHQETQYF. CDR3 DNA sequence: TGTGCCAGCAGCTTAGCGAAGGGGGGGCATCAAGAGACCCAGTACTTC.

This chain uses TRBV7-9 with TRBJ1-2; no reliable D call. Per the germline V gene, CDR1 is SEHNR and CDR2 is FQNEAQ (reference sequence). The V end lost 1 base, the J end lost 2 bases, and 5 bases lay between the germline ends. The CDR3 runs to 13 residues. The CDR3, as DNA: TGTGCCAGCAGCTTAGGAGGAAACTATGGCTACACCTTC. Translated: CASSLGGNYGYTF.

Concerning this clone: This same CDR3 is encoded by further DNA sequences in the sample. The CDR3 protein is CAISESQGNQPQHF. The CDR3 region has the DNA TGTGCCATCAGTGAGTCACAGGGGAATCAGCCCCAGCATTTT. The chain carries TRBV10-3 and TRBJ1-5, with TRBD1 identical over 7 bases. Per germline, CDR1 ENHRY and CDR2 SYGVKD. This CDR3 has 14 amino acids. V shed 0 bases and J 4 bases; nucleotides not matched to a gene: 0.